The sequence of this T cell receptor (beta chain) was determined in a study of regulatory T cells in long-lasting Graves disease. In the study overall: Patients with new Graves' disease had used antithyroid drugs below 3 months.

Time point described: newly diagnosed GD, antithyroid drugs for less than 3 months. Making the TCR library involved RNA that had been extracted from PBMCs. The CDR3 loop spans 13 amino acids. V lost 7 bases, J lost 3 bases, and 11 bases lay in between. Germline CDR1 is SGDLS and CDR2 is YYNGEE. Study-level findings and limits: Whereas roughly 1,000 public clonotypes were shared by new patients, persistent patients shared more, at a few thousand. Patients whose Graves' disease persisted exhibited lower TCR diversity than those newly diagnosed.

As regards this clonotype: The antigen is unknown. A read error is possible here, since a much larger clone lies one base away.

Construction of TCR beta libraries relied on iRepertoire HTBI primers and on Arm-PCR targeting CDR3 regions. TCRdb itself ran the multiplex PCR reads through MiXCR, one entry per CDR3 protein. The sample lists hundreds of thousands of distinct CDR3 sequences; about a sixth were seen once. The chain joins TRBV9 to TRBJ1-3; D ambiguous. Specimen: peripheral blood mononuclear cells (PBMCs), collected at new diagnosis, from a patient treated with antithyroid drugs. The clonotype originates from a female donor with Graves disease. The CDR3 bases are TGTGCCAGCGGCGAGGGTTTTGGAAACACCATATATTTT. Encoded protein: CASGEGFGNTIYF.